The 4 T cell receptor beta chains in this list originate from one sample, sequenced in a study of early T cells in non-severe SARS-CoV-2 infection. TCRdb re-derived calls from the 5' RACE reads in MiXCR, one entry per CDR3 protein. Among just over 65,000 distinct CDR3 sequences listed, approximately 13% were seen once. Specimen: whole blood. The receptors shown here come from an adult who was a healthcare worker with PCR-confirmed SARS-CoV-2 infection or an uninfected control (not recorded which).

The chain has TRBV29-1 and TRBJ2-1, with TRBD2 matching over 8 bases. Trimming removed 7 bases from V and 4 bases from J; junction bases left unmatched: 9. The CDR3 consists of 14 residues. Germline V gives CDR1 SQVTM, CDR2 ANQGSEA. The CDR3 loop reads CSGVAGRVYNEQFF. The DNA for the CDR3 is TGCAGCGGGGTAGCGGGAAGGGTTTACAATGAGCAGTTCTTC.

V gene TRBV5-5 combines with J gene TRBJ1-1; D is possibly TRBD1 (6 bases). The germline gives CDR1 SGHKS, CDR2 YYEKEE (reference sequence). The CDR3 is 14 residues long. Trimming pared 5 bases from V and 2 bases from J, leaving 13 bases between. CDR3 in DNA: TGTGCCAGCAGGGCACAGGGAACCAACACTGAAGCTTTCTTT. As protein: CASRAQGTNTEAFF.

The chain links TRBV7-9 to TRBJ1-2; unclear D gene. The CDR3 is 14 amino acids. CDR1 is SEHNR and CDR2 is FQNEAQ in the germline V gene (reference sequence). V was shortened by 5 bases and J by 8 bases, with 18 bases between the two germline ends. CDR3 bases: TGTGCCAGCAGCCCATTTTCCATTGGTGGCGGCTACACCTTC. This encodes CASSPFSIGGGYTF. The complete variable domain, with remaining parts taken from reference TRBV7-9 and TRBJ1-2, reads DTGVSQNPRHKITKRGQNVTFRCDPISEHNRLYWYRQTLGQGPEFLTYFQNEAQLEKSRLLSDRFSAERPKGSFSTLEIQRTEQGDSAMYLCASSPFSIGGGYTFGSGTRLTVV.

V is TRBV5-1 and J is TRBJ2-5; D is possibly TRBD1 or TRBD2 (5 bases each). This CDR3 is built from 12 residues. The V and J ends lost 3 bases and 5 bases respectively, with 8 bases between them. Germline V gene lookup returns CDR1 SGHRS and CDR2 YFSETQ. CDR3 coding DNA: TGCGCCAGCAGCTCGAGGGGCGAGACCCAGTACTTC. Translated: CASSSRGETQYF. The variable domain in full, completed from reference TRBV5-1 and TRBJ2-5, reads KAGVTQTPRYLIKTRGQQVTLSCSPISGHRSVSWYQQTPGQGLQFLFEYFSETQRNKGNFPGRFSGRQFSNSRSEMNVSTLELGDSALYLCASSSRGETQYFGPGTRLLVL.